This T cell receptor (beta chain) was identified in a study of chemoradiotherapy in HPV16-positive cancers. As for the study in general: Candidate HPV-specific T-cell clones and common TCR motifs came from functional assays in two HPV16-positive patients. General study findings and limits: Candidate HPV-specific clones and E7-related TCR motifs grew in tumor during treatment.

The J segment lost 2 bases and the V segment lost 3 bases, leaving 1 base of the junction unmatched. This CDR3 contains 14 residues. Germline V gene lookup returns CDR1 SGHRS and CDR2 YFSETQ. This clone appeared a few times. The antigen is unknown. The data were produced by immunoSEQ multiplex PCR, yet TCRdb's version contains in-frame clones alone and is incomplete. The sample has 9,500 to 15,000 clones; around 78% are singletons. This specimen was acquired from a patient who underwent chemoradiotherapy. The chain is built from TRBV5-1 and TRBJ1-2; 10 bases agree with TRBD1. The clonotype originates from a human donor with HPV-associated anogenital cancer. CDR3 sequence (DNA): TGCGCCAGCAGCTGGGGACAGGGGAACTATGGCTACACCTTC. This gives the protein CASSWGQGNYGYTF.